The TCR beta chain described here comes from a study of shared clonotypes between healthy human individuals. Sequencing used immunoSEQ multiplex PCR; TCRdb keeps in-frame clones, though not all of them. This sample has 600,000 to 750,000 clones, with just under 75% found just once. Germline trimming cut 6 bases from V and 1 base from J; bases unmatched to any gene: 4. CDR3 length: 14 amino acids. Germline CDR1 reads SNHLY; CDR2 reads FYNNEI. Sequencing was carried out using memory CD4+ T cells sorted from blood. Subset specified: CD45RA-negative fraction. The chain joins TRBV2 to TRBJ2-3, with TRBD2 matching over 7 bases. This TCR was sampled from a woman younger than 45 in good health. The CDR3 sequence: CASRWLAGTDTQYF. In DNA, the CDR3 is TGTGCCAGCAGGTGGCTAGCGGGCACAGATACGCAGTATTTT.